What follows are 4 T cell receptor beta chains derived from one specimen sequenced in a study of T-cell reconstitution after alpha-beta-depleted transplantation in children. Construction of the TCRbeta library involved unique molecular identifiers. One entry per CDR3 protein results from TCRdb running MiXCR on the PCR reads. The table lists 350,000 to 400,000 distinct CDR3 sequences, about a fifth of them singletons, with around 3.9% in the top ten. Sample: PBMCs from the stem cell graft donor, taken from the stem cell graft. The receptors derive from a human donor who donated a stem cell graft to a child with acute myeloid leukemia.

This chain connects TRBV29-1 to TRBJ2-1, with no clear D. Germline V gives CDR1 SQVTM, CDR2 ANQGSEA. V lost 3 bases and J 8 bases, leaving 5 bases between the germline ends. The length of the CDR3 is 10 residues. The CDR3 DNA is TGCAGCGTTGATAAGGATGAGCAGTTCTTC. Protein sequence: CSVDKDEQFF.

The rearrangement uses TRBV7-9 and TRBJ2-1; D perhaps matches TRBD2 (6 bases). Germline CDR1 is SEHNR and CDR2 is FQNEAQ (reference sequence). The CDR3 loop spans 15 amino acids. The V end was cut by 0 bases, the J end by 3 bases, with 9 bases between. The CDR3 DNA is TGTGCCAGCAGCTTAGCGAGGGGACTCTACAATGAGCAGTTCTTC. Translation gives CASSLARGLYNEQFF.

This clonotype was seen only a few times. The chain has TRBV6-5 and TRBJ2-1; 9 bases map to TRBD2. Germline CDR1 reads MNHEY; CDR2 reads SVGAGI. CDR3 length: 15 residues. With V trimmed by 6 bases and J by 6 bases, 9 bases remained unmatched. Here the CDR3 reads CASSYSGSPLNEQFF. The CDR3 region has the DNA TGTGCCAGCAGCTATAGCGGGAGTCCCCTCAATGAGCAGTTCTTC.

This rearrangement joins TRBV20-1 to TRBJ1-2; TRBD1 matches at 11 bases. CDR1 and CDR2 from the germline V gene are DFQATT and SNEGSKA (reference sequence). The CDR3 length is 15 residues. Trimming removed 5 bases from V and 0 bases from J; junction bases left unmatched: 5. CDR3 sequence reads: CSALPGQGANYGYTF. In nucleotides, the CDR3 is TGCAGTGCTTTACCGGGACAGGGGGCTAACTATGGCTACACCTTC.